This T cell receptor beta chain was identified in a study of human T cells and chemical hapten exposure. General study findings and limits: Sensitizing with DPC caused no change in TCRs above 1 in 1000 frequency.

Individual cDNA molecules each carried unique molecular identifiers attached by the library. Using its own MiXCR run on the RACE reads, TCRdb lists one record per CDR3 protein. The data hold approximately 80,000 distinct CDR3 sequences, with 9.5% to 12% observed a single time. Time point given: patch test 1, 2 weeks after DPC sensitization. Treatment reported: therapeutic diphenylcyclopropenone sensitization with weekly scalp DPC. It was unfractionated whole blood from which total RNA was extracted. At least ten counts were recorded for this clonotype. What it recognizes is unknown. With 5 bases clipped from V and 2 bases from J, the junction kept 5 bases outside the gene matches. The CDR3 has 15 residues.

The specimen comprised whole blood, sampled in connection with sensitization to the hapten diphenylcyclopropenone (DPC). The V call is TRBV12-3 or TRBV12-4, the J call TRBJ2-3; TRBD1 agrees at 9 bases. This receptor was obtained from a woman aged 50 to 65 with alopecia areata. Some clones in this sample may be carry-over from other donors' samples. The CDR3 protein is CASSAQGALTDTQYF. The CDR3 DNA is TGTGCCAGCAGTGCACAGGGGGCACTCACAGATACGCAGTATTTT.